This T cell receptor beta chain was found in a study of CD8 T cells in Susac syndrome. Study-wide context: The Susac syndrome patients that were sequenced included 5 or 6 with active disease and under 10 in remission. Patients with Susac syndrome were therapy-naive, on corticosteroids, or on intravenous immunoglobulin alone at the time that blood was drawn.

Random-hexamer reverse transcription was applied to roughly 0.45 to 1 ug RNA. The authors amplified TCR beta CDR3 across 54 Vbeta and 13 Jbeta using immunoSEQ multiplex PCR. TCRdb passed the immunoSEQ multiplex PCR reads through MiXCR, listing each CDR3 protein once. The data contain roughly 110,000 distinct CDR3 sequences, around 94% of them singletons. CDR1 LGHNA and CDR2 YSLEER come from the germline V gene. There are 15 residues in the CDR3. V gave up 3 bases and J gave up 4 bases; unmatched junction bases: 3. The sample consisted of CD8+ T cells from PBMCs. The TCR was taken from a human donor with Susac syndrome. The chain carries TRBV4-3 and TRBJ2-7; 13 bases fit TRBD2. This chain's CDR3 is CASSQGLAGSYEQYF. DNA for the CDR3: TGCGCCAGCAGCCAGGGACTAGCGGGGTCATACGAGCAGTACTTC.